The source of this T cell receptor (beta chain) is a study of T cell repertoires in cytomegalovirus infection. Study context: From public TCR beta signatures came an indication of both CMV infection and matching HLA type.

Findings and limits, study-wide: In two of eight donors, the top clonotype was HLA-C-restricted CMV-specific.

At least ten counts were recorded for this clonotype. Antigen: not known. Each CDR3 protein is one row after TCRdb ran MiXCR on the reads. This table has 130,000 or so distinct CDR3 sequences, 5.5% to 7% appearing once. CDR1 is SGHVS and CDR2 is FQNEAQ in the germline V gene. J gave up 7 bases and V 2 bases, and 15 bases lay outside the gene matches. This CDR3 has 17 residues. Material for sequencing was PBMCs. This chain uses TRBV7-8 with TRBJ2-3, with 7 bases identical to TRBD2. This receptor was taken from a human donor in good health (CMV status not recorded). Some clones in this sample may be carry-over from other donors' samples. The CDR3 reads CASSLSPPSGTPHTQYF. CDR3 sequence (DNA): TGTGCCAGCAGCTTATCCCCTCCAAGCGGGACCCCCCATACGCAGTATTTT.